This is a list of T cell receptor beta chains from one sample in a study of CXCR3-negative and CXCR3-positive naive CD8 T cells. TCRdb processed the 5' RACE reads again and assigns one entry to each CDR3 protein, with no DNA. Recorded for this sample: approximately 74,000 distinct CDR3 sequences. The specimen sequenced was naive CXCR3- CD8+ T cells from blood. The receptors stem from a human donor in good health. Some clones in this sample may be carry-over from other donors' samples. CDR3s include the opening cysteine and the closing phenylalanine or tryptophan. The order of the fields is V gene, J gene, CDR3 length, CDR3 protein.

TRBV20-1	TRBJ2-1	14	CSAGGPGARSEQFF
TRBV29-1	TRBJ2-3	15	CSVEGRDRGLDTQYF
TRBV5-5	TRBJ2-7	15	CASSEDRGSYYEQYF
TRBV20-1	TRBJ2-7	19	CSARAVAGTSGGVHNEQYF
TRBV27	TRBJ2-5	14	CASSLLGGKETQYF
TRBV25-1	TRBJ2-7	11	CASSFGNEQYF
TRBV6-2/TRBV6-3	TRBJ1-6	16	CASISTGISYNSPLHF
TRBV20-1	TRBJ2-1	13	CSARAGGYNEQFF
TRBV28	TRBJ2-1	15	CASSLSSWAGNEQFF
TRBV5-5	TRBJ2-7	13	CASSPTGGGEQYF
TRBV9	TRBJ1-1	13	CASSVVWGAEAFF
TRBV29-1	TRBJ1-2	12	CSVRQNPFGYTF
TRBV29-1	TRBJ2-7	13	CSVEVGLSYEQYF
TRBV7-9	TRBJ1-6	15	CASSFPQGRNSPLHF
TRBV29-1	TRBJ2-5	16	CSVDPPGTGGEETQYF
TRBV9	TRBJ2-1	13	CASGMGRPNEQFF
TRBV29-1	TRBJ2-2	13	CSVAGVNTGELFF
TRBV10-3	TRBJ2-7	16	CAISEPSPSGVYEQYF
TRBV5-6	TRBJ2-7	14	CASSFSGRPYEQYF
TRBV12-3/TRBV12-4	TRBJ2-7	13	CASSFPHSDEQYF
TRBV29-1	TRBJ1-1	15	CSVEARAGGTSEAFF
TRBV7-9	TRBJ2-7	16	CASSLAAGGYSYEQYF
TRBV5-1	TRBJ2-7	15	CASSLGQASSYEQYF
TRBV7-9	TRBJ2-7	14	CASSFVPSSYEQYF
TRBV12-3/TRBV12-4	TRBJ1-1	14	CASTSQGSDTEAFF
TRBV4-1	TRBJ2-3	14	CASSQHRGADTQYF
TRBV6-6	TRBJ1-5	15	CASSYSRGDNQPQHF
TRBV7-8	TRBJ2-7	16	CASSLVSGQGGYEQYF
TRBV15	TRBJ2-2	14	CATSRDGGAGELFF
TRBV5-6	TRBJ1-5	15	CASSLSEEGNQPQHF
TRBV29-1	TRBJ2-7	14	CSVEVEDDSYEQYF
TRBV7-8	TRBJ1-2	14	CASSPTVSSYGYTF
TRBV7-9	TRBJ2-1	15	CASSSTSGRRFEQFF
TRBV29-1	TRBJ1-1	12	CSVEVLNTEAFF
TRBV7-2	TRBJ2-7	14	CASSSMDGAHEQYF
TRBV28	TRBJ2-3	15	CASSFSSGWTDTQYF
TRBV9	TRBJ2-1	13	CASSATEYNEQFF
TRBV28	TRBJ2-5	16	CASSQPDSEPAETQYF
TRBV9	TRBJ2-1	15	CASSVGGTSGSEQFF
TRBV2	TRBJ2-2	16	CASTRSGGMNTGELFF
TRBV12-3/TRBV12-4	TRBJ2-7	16	CASSLAGGPGSYEQYF
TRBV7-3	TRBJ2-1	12	CASVSAHNEQFF
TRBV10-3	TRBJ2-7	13	CAISESNAPGQYF
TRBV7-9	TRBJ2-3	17	CASSGGLAGVPRDTQYF